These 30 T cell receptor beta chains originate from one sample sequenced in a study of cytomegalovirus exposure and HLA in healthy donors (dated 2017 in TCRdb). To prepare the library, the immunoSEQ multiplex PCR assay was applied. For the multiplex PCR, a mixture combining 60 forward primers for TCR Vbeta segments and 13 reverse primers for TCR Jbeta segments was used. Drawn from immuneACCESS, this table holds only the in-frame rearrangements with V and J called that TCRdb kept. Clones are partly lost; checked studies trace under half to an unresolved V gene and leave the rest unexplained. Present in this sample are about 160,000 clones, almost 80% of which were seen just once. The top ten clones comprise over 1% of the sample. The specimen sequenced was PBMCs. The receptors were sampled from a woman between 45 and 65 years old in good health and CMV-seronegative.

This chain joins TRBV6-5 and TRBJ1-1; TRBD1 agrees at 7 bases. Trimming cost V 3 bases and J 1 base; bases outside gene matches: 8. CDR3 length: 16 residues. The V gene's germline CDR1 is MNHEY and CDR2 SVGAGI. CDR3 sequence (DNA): TGTGCCAGCAGTTATGGGACAGCCTCCACGAACACTGAAGCTTTCTTT. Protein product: CASSYGTASTNTEAFF.

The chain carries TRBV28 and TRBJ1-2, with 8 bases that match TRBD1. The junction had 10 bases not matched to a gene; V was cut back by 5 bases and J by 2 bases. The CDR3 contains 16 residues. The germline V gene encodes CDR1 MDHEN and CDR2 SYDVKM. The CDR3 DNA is TGTGCCAGCAGTCCCCTCCCGGGACAGGACAACTATGGCTACACCTTC. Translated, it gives CASSPLPGQDNYGYTF.

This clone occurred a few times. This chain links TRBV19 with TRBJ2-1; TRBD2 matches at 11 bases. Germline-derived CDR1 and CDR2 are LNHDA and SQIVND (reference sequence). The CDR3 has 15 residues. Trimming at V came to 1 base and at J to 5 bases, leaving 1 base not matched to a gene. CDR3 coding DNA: TGTGCCAGTAGTATAGGACTAGCGGGGAACAATGAGCAGTTCTTC. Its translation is CASSIGLAGNNEQFF.

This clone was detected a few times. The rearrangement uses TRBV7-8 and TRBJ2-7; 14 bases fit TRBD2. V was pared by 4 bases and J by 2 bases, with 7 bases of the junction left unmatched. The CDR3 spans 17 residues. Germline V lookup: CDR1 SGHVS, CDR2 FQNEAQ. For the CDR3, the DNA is TGTGCCAGCAGCTCTCCGGGACTAGCGGGGGCTACCTACGAGCAGTACTTC. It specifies CASSSPGLAGATYEQYF.

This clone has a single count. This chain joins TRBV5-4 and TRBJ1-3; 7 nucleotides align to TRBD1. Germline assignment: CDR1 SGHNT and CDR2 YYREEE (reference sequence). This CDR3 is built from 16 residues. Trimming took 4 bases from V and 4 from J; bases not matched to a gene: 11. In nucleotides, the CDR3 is TGTGCCAGCAGCAGCCAACAGGGGTACTCCGGAAACACCATATATTTT. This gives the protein CASSSQQGYSGNTIYF.

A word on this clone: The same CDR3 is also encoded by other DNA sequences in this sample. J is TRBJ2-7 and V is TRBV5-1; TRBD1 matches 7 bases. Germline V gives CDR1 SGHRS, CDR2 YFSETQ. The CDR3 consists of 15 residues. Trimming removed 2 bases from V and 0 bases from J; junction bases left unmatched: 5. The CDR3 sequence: CASSFRDSPSYEQYF. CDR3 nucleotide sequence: TGCGCCAGCAGCTTCCGGGACAGTCCCTCCTACGAGCAGTACTTC. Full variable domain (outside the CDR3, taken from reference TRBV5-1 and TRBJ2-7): KAGVTQTPRYLIKTRGQQVTLSCSPISGHRSVSWYQQTPGQGLQFLFEYFSETQRNKGNFPGRFSGRQFSNSRSEMNVSTLELGDSALYLCASSFRDSPSYEQYFGPGTRLTVT.

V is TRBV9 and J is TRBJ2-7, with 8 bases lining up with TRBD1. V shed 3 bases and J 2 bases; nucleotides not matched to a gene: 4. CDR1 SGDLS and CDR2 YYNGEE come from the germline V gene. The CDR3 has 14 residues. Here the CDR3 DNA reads TGTGCCAGCAGCGGGGGACAGGTGGCCTACGAGCAGTACTTC. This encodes CASSGGQVAYEQYF.

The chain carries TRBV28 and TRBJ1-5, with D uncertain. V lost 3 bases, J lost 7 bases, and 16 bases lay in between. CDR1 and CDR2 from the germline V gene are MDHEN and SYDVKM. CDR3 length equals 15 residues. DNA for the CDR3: TGTGCCAGCAGTTTTATTATGGTATCAAGCCAGCCCCAGCATTTT. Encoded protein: CASSFIMVSSQPQHF.

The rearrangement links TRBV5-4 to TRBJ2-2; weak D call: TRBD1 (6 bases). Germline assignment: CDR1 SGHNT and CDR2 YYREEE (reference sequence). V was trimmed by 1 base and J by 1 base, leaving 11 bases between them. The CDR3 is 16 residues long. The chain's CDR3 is CASSLRKTGNTGELFF. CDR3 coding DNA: TGTGCCAGCAGCTTGAGGAAGACAGGGAACACCGGGGAGCTGTTTTTT. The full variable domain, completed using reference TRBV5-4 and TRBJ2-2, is ETGVTQSPTHLIKTRGQQVTLRCSSQSGHNTVSWYQQALGQGPQFIFQYYREEENGRGNFPPRFSGLQFPNYSSELNVNALELDDSALYLCASSLRKTGNTGELFFGEGSRLTVL.

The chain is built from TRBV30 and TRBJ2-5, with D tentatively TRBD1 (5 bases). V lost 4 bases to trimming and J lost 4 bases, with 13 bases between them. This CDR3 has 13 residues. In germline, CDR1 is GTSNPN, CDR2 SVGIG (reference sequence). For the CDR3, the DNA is TGTGCCTGGACTGGGTATGGGGCAGAGACCCAGTACTTC. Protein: CAWTGYGAETQYF.

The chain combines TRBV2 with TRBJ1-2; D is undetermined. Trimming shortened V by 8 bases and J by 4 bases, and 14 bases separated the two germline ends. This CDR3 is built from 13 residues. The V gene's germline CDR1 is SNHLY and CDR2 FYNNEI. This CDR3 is CASHSDSGYGYTF. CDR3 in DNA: TGTGCCAGCCACTCTGATAGCGGCTATGGCTACACCTTC.

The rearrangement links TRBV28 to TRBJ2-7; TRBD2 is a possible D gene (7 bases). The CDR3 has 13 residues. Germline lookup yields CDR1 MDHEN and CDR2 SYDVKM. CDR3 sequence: CAYGGGSTGEQYF. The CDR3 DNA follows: TGTGCATATGGGGGCGGGAGTACGGGGGAGCAGTACTTC.

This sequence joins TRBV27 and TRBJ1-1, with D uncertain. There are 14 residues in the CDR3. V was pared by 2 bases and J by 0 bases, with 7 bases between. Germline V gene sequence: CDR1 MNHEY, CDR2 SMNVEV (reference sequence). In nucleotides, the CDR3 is TGTGCCAGCAGTTTAGGGCAGATGAACACTGAAGCTTTCTTT. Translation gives CASSLGQMNTEAFF.

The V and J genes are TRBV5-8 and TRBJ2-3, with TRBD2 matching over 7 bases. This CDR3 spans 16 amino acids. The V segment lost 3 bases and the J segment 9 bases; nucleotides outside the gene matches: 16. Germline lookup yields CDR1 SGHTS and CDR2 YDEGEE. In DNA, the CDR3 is TGTGCCAGCAGCTCGGAAAAGGAAGCGGGGCATCAAACGCAGTATTTT. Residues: CASSSEKEAGHQTQYF.

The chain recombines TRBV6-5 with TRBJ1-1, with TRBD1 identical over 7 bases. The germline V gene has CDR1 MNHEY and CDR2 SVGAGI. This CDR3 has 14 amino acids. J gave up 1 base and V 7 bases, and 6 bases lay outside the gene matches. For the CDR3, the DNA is TGTGCCAGCACCGTGGGACAGAGGAACACTGAAGCTTTCTTT. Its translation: CASTVGQRNTEAFF.

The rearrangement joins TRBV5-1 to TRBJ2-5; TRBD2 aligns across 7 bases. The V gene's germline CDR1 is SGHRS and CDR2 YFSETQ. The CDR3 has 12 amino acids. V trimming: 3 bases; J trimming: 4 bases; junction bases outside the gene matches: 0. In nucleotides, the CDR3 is TGCGCCAGCAGCTGGGGGGGAGAGACCCAGTACTTC. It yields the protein CASSWGGETQYF.

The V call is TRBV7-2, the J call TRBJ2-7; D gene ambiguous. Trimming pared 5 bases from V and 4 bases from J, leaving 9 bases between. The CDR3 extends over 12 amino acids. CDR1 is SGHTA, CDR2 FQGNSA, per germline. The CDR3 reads CASSPLQYEQYF. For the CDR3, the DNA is TGTGCCAGCAGCCCTCTTCAGTACGAGCAGTACTTC. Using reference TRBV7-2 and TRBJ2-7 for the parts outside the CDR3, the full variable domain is GAGVSQSPSNKVTEKGKDVELRCDPISGHTALYWYRQSLGQGLEFLIYFQGNSAPDKSGLPSDRFSAERTGGSVSTLTIQRTQQEDSAVYLCASSPLQYEQYFGPGTRLTVT.

The CDR3 region has the DNA TGTGCCAGCAACCGGGAACTTCAGCCCCAGCATTTT. It codes for CASNRELQPQHF. The chain has TRBV2 and TRBJ1-5; D gene ambiguous. Trimming removed 7 bases at V and 6 bases at J, with 10 bases between. Germline V gene data show CDR1 as SNHLY and CDR2 as FYNNEI. There are 12 residues in the CDR3.

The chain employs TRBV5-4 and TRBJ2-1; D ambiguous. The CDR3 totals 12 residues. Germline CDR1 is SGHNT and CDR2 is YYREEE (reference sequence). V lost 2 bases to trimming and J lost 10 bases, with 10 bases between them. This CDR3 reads CASSFPSREQFF. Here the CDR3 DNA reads TGTGCCAGCAGCTTTCCTTCTCGGGAGCAGTTCTTC.

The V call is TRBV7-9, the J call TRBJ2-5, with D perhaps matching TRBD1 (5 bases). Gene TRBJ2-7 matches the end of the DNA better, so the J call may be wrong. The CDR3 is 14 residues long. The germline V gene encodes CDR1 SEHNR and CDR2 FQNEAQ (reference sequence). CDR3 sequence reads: CASTPPLRGYEQYF. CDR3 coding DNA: TGTGCCAGCACCCCCCCCCTAAGGGGTTACGAGCAGTACTTC.

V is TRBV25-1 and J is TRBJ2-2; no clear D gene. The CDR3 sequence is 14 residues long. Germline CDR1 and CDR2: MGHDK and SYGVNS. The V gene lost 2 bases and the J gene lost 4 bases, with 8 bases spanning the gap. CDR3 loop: CASSEHRVTGELFF. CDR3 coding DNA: TGTGCCAGCAGTGAACACCGGGTCACCGGGGAGCTGTTTTTT. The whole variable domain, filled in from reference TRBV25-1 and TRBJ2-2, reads EADIYQTPRYLVIGTGKKITLECSQTMGHDKMYWYQQDPGMELHLIHYSYGVNSTEKGDLSSESTVSRIRTEHFPLTLESARPSHTSQYLCASSEHRVTGELFFGEGSRLTVL.

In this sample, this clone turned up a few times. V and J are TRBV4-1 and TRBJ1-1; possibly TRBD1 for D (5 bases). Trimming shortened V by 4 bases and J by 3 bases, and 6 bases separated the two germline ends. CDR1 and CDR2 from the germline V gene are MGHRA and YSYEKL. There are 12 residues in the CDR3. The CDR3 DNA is TGCGCCAGCAGCCCAGGGTACACTGAAGCTTTCTTT. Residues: CASSPGYTEAFF.

CDR3 protein: CASSRTGFNEKLFF. In nucleotides, the CDR3 is TGTGCCAGCAGCCGCACAGGGTTTAATGAAAAACTGTTTTTT. This chain links TRBV2 with TRBJ1-4; tentatively, D is TRBD1 (6 bases). Germline V CDR1 and CDR2: SNHLY, FYNNEI. The CDR3 consists of 14 residues. The ends were cut back, 6 bases at V and 4 bases at J, with 12 bases in the middle. Combining the CDR3 with reference TRBV2 and TRBJ1-4 gives the whole variable domain EPEVTQTPSHQVTQMGQEVILRCVPISNHLYFYWYRQILGQKVEFLVSFYNNEISEKSEIFDDQFSVERPDGSNFTLKIRSTKLEDSAMYFCASSRTGFNEKLFFGSGTQLSVL.

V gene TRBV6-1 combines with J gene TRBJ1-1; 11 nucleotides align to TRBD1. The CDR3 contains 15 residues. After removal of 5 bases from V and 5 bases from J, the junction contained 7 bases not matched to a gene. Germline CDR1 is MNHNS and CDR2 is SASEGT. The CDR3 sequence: CASSQEGTGGTEAFF. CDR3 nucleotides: TGTGCCAGCAGTCAAGAGGGGACAGGGGGTACTGAAGCTTTCTTT.

This CDR3 reads CASRPIGNTEAFF. Here the CDR3 DNA reads TGTGCCAGCAGGCCTATTGGGAACACTGAAGCTTTCTTT. The J gene is TRBJ1-1, the V gene TRBV11-2; unclear D gene. From germline, CDR1 is SGHAT and CDR2 FQNNGV. Trimming stripped 6 bases from V and 1 base from J, with 9 bases between. The CDR3 spans 13 residues.

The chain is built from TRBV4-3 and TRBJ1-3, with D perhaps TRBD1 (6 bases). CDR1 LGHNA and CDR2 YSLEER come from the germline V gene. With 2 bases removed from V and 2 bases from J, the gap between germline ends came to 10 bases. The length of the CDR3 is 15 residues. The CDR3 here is CASSQNRVPGNTIYF. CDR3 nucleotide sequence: TGCGCCAGCAGCCAAAACAGGGTTCCTGGAAACACCATATATTTT.

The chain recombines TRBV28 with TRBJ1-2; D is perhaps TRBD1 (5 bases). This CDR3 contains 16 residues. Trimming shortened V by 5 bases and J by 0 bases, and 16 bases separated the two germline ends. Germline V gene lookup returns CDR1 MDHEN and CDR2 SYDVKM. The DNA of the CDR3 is TGTGCCAGCAGTCCTTTTTTGGGGGAGGCTAACTATGGCTACACCTTC. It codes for CASSPFLGEANYGYTF.

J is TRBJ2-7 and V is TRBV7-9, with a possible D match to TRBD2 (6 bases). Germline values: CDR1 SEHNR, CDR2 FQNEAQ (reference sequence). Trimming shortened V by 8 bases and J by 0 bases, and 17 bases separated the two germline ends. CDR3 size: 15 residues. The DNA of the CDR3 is TGTGCCAGCTACAAAAGCGGGTACGACTCCTACGAGCAGTACTTC. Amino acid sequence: CASYKSGYDSYEQYF.

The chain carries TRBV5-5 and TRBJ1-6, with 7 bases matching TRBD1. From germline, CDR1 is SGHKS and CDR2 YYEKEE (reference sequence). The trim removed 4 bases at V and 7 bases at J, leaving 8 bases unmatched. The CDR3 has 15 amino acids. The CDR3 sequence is CASSQLDRPNSPLHF. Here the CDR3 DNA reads TGTGCCAGCAGCCAACTGGACAGGCCCAATTCACCCCTCCACTTT.

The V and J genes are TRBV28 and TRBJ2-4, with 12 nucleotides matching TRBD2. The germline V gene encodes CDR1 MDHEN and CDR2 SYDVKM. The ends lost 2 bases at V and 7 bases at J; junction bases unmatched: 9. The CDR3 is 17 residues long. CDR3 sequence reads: CASSLGPLAGGRNIQYF. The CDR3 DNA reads TGTGCCAGCAGTTTAGGACCGCTAGCGGGGGGGCGGAACATTCAGTACTTC. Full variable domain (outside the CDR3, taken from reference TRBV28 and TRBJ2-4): DVKVTQSSRYLVKRTGEKVFLECVQDMDHENMFWYRQDPGLGLRLIYFSYDVKMKEKGDIPEGYSVSREKKERFSLILESASTNQTSMYLCASSLGPLAGGRNIQYFGAGTRLSVL.